This T cell receptor (beta chain) stems from a study of cytomegalovirus exposure and HLA in healthy donors. Whole-study findings and limits: Some TCR beta chains (about 170 of them) were listed as cytomegalovirus-associated. Both high specificity and high sensitivity reportedly marked the classifier's diagnosis of cytomegalovirus status.

This CDR3 comprises 16 residues. Germline V gene data show CDR1 as SGHRS and CDR2 as YFSETQ. After removal of 6 bases from V and 10 bases from J, the junction contained 17 bases not matched to a gene. This clone has a handful of counts. Its target is not known. The PCR used 60 Vbeta and 13 Jbeta primers. The repertoire was sequenced with immunoSEQ multiplex PCR; TCRdb's copy has only in-frame clones and lacks some. Of about 200,000 clones in the sample, 76% were seen once. The source is a man younger than 35 in good health and CMV-seronegative. This rearrangement joins TRBV5-1 to TRBJ2-1; 9 bases match TRBD2. The sequenced sample consisted of PBMCs. CDR3 coding DNA: TGCGCCAGCACCCTGGCTAGCGGGATCCAATTGGGGGAGCAGTTCTTC. It specifies CASTLASGIQLGEQFF.